Each of the 11 T cell receptor beta chains below was sequenced from the same sample in a study of CD8 T cells in ankylosing spondylitis (dated by TCRdb to about 2017). Receptor libraries were prepared by 5' RACE. Instrument used: Illumina HiSeq 2500. TCRdb cleaned the public reads at Q25 with fastp, built clones with MiXCR and kept in-frame beta chains. Every distinct CDR3 protein forms one entry, paired with its most common genes and DNA. The sample table lists 90,000 to 100,000 distinct CDR3 sequences, 8% to 10% of them with a count of one. The ten largest make up about a tenth of the sample. The specimen was blood, either unsorted or a sorted T cell fraction (not recorded which). These receptors were obtained from a male donor with ankylosing spondylitis or in good health (not recorded which).

Many counts were recorded for this clonotype. This chain joins TRBV27 and TRBJ2-5, with D tentatively TRBD1 (5 bases). The CDR3 is made up of 14 amino acids. The ends were cut back, 2 bases at V and 4 bases at J, with 11 bases in the middle. Germline V gene data show CDR1 as MNHEY and CDR2 as SMNVEV (reference sequence). This CDR3 reads CASSLISGRETQYF. DNA of the CDR3: TGTGCCAGCAGTTTAATATCAGGGCGAGAGACCCAGTACTTC.

Note on this clonotype: This likely comes from a read error, as the CDR3 has no conserved phenylalanine or tryptophan at its end. V is TRBV7-9 and J is TRBJ1-2, with 8 bases aligning to TRBD1. The CDR3 runs to 14 residues. V shed 3 bases and J 4 bases; nucleotides not matched to a gene: 4. Germline V gene lookup returns CDR1 SEHNR and CDR2 FQNEAQ (reference sequence). The CDR3 DNA reads TGTGCCAGCAGCTTTGTGACAGGGGTCTATGGCTACACCCTC. Translating it yields CASSFVTGVYGYTL.

There are many counts of this clonotype. The chain uses TRBV7-9 and TRBJ1-1; perhaps TRBD1 as D (5 bases). Germline CDR1 SEHNR, CDR2 FQNEAQ (reference sequence). The CDR3 has 15 residues. The V gene lost 5 bases and the J gene lost 0 bases, with 13 bases spanning the gap. CDR3 sequence: CASSATRVLNTEAFF. The CDR3 coding sequence is TGTGCCAGCAGCGCTACCAGGGTTCTGAACACTGAAGCTTTCTTT.

This clonotype was found many times. The rearrangement links TRBV10-3 to TRBJ1-1; TRBD1 matches 10 bases. Germline lookup yields CDR1 ENHRY and CDR2 SYGVKD. CDR3 length: 14 amino acids. V lost 6 bases to trimming and J lost 7 bases; unmatched junction nucleotides: 8. CDR3 residues: CAIRGQGPIVEAFF. DNA of the CDR3: TGTGCCATCAGGGGACAGGGGCCGATAGTTGAAGCTTTCTTT.

Notes on this clonotype: Being one base from a much bigger clone, this may be a read error. This chain joins TRBV7-9 and TRBJ2-5; 9 nucleotides align to TRBD1. In germline, CDR1 is SEHNR, CDR2 FQNEAQ (reference sequence). CDR3 length equals 14 residues. The CDR3 here is CASSWATGGETQCF. CDR3 sequence (DNA): TGTGCCAGCAGCTGGGCGACAGGGGGTGAGACCCAGTGCTTC.

Only a few counts were recorded for this clonotype. This chain uses TRBV12-5 with TRBJ2-2; 9 nucleotides agree with TRBD1. The V and J ends lost 7 bases and 7 bases, in that order; junction bases with no gene match: 10. The CDR3 contains 15 residues. Germline V gives CDR1 LGHNT, CDR2 FRNRAP. The CDR3 is CASARRDRENGELFF. CDR3 nucleotide sequence: TGTGCTAGTGCCCGCCGGGACAGGGAGAACGGGGAGCTGTTTTTT.

For this clonotype: A single base separates this from a much larger clone, so it may be a read error. This sequence joins TRBV12-5 and TRBJ2-1, with D maybe TRBD2 (5 bases). The CDR3 is made up of 13 amino acids. CDR1 is LGHNT and CDR2 is FRNRAP in the germline V gene. CDR3 sequence: CASGFTGNNGQFF. CDR3 DNA sequence: TGTGCTAGTGGTTTCACGGGGAACAATGGGCAGTTCTTC.

This clonotype was found many times. This chain uses TRBV7-3 with TRBJ2-1; no reliable D call. Germline V gene data show CDR1 as SGHTA and CDR2 as FQGTGA. This CDR3 is 15 amino acids long. The V gene lost 5 bases and the J gene lost 0 bases, with 11 bases spanning the gap. CDR3 sequence reads: CASSPHLSSYNEQFF. The CDR3 DNA follows: TGTGCCAGCAGCCCGCACCTGAGCTCCTACAATGAGCAGTTCTTC.

This clonotype has more than one count but fewer than ten. A much larger clone differs by one base, so this may be a read error. The V gene is TRBV10-3, the J gene TRBJ1-2; D uncertain. The CDR3 spans 12 residues. The germline V gene encodes CDR1 ENHRY and CDR2 SYGVKD. V lost 0 bases to trimming and J lost 8 bases, with 7 bases between them. CDR3 DNA: TGTGCCATCAGTGAGTCCGCTGACGGCTACACCTTC. Its protein product is CAISESADGYTF.

This clonotype was detected many times. The V gene is TRBV18, the J gene TRBJ1-1; 7 bases map to TRBD1. Trimming at V came to 3 bases and at J to 1 base, leaving 5 bases not matched to a gene. The V gene's germline CDR1 is KGHSH and CDR2 LQKENI. The CDR3 has 15 amino acids. The CDR3 loop reads CASSPRDRPNTEAFF. As DNA, the CDR3 is TGTGCCAGCTCACCCCGGGACAGACCGAACACTGAAGCTTTCTTT.

CDR3 residues: CASSYSGPQETQYF. In DNA, the CDR3 is TGTGCCAGCTCATATTCTGGTCCACAAGAGACCCAGTACTTC. This chain joins TRBV18 and TRBJ2-5; D not certain. Per the germline V gene, CDR1 is KGHSH and CDR2 is LQKENI. The CDR3 is 14 amino acids. Trimming took 5 bases from V and 2 from J, leaving 12 bases between them.